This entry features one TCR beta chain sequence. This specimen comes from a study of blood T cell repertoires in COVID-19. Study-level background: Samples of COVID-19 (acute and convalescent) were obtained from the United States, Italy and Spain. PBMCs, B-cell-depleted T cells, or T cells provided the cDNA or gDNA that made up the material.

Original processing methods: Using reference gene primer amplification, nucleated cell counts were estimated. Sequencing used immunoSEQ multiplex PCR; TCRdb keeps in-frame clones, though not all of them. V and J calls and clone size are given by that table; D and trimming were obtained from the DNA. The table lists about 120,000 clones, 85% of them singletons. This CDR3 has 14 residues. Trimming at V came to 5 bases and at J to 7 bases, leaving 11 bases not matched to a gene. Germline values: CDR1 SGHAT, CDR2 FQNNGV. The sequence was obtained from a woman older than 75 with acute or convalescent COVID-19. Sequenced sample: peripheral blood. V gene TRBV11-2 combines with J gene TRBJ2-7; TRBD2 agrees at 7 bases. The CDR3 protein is CASSASFLAVEQYV. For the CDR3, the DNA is TGTGCCAGCAGCGCCTCCTTCCTAGCGGTGGAGCAGTACGTC.